This T cell receptor beta chain was recorded in a study of T cell responses to AZD1222 COVID-19 vaccine. Findings and caveats of the study: A mostly white British donor set with more females was recruited, and clonal diversity was possibly underestimated. Unmutated variant regions are reportedly targeted by nearly half of spike-specific TCRs.

With respect to this clone: Antigen unknown.

TCRdb's copy holds only in-frame clones and misses some; the assay was immunoSEQ multiplex PCR. The sample contains 120,000 to 150,000 clones, roughly 87% of which appear only once. The TCR comes from an adult who received the MenACWY meningococcal vaccine as a control. The sample was peripheral blood, taken 28 days after the second dose of the MenACWY control vaccine.

CDR3 bases: TGCAGTGCTAGTCCTCCTGACAGGGGAGGACAGCCCCAGCATTTT. Translating gives CSASPPDRGGQPQHF. The rearrangement uses TRBV20-1 and TRBJ1-5, with 8 bases aligning to TRBD1. This CDR3 is built from 15 residues. J was trimmed by 7 bases and V by 3 bases; bases with no gene match: 11. Germline CDR1 reads DFQATT; CDR2 reads SNEGSKA (reference sequence).